A selection of T cell receptor beta chains follows, all from one sample in a study of control samples from healthy donors and cancer patients. The protocol was immunoSEQ multiplex PCR, while the TCRdb copy is restricted to in-frame clones and leaves out a portion. The sample shows under 450,000 clones, 80% to 95% of them seen only once. The sequencing input was PBMCs. The receptor set was obtained from a middle-aged man with head and neck cancer. Each CDR3 is given with its conserved first and last residue. Each record gives: J gene, D gene, V gene, clone size, CDR3 DNA, CDR3 protein. The D gene is left open where the match is weak. Size is stated for part of the rows, as once, few or many counts, or as a class when the clone is expanded.

TRBJ1-1 NA TRBV5-1 NA TGCGCCAGCAGCTTAGAGCGATACACTGAAGCTTTCTTT CASSLERYTEAFF
TRBJ2-5 TRBD1 TRBV5-6 NA TGTGCCAGCAGCGTAAGGACAGGGGGGTTCCAAGAGACCCAGTACTTC CASSVRTGGFQETQYF
TRBJ1-4 NA TRBV19 NA TGTGCCAGTGGGCAGGGTTTCACTAATGAAAAACTGTTTTTT CASGQGFTNEKLFF
TRBJ1-6 TRBD1 TRBV27 once TGTGCCAGCAGTGCCTATCCGGGACAGGGTGGATCACCCCTCCACTTT CASSAYPGQGGSPLHF
TRBJ1-2 NA TRBV19 once TGTGCCAGTAACCAGGACAGCCGGGGGATCTATGGCTACACCTTC CASNQDSRGIYGYTF
TRBJ1-5 NA TRBV11-2 NA TGTGCCAGCAGCTATGACACAGAGCAGCCCCAGCATTTT CASSYDTEQPQHF
TRBJ1-2 NA TRBV24-1 NA TGTGCCACCAGTGAAGAACAAAACACGCCTAACTATGGCTACACCTTC CATSEEQNTPNYGYTF
TRBJ1-1 TRBD1 TRBV20-1 NA TGCAGTGCTAGTCCTGGATGGGGACAGGGTAATACTGAAGCTTTCTTT CSASPGWGQGNTEAFF
TRBJ1-5 TRBD1 TRBV9 NA TGTGCCAGCAGCGTAGCCGGACAGGTCTATCAGCCCCAGCATTTT CASSVAGQVYQPQHF
TRBJ1-4 TRBD1 TRBV29-1 once TGCAGCGTAAAGACAGGGACGGTAACTAATGAAAAACTGTTTTTT CSVKTGTVTNEKLFF
TRBJ2-2 NA TRBV7-3 NA TGTGCCAGCAGCTTAACTGCTCCCTCCGGGGAGCTGTTTTTT CASSLTAPSGELFF
TRBJ2-1 TRBD2 TRBV5-1 once TGCGCCAGCAGCCCTGGGGGCGGGGGGGTTTACAATGAGCAGTTCTTC CASSPGGGGVYNEQFF
TRBJ2-7 NA TRBV11-2 NA TGTGCCAGCAGCTTAGGAGGGCCCGAGCAGTACTTC CASSLGGPEQYF
TRBJ1-2 NA TRBV7-2 NA TGTGCCAGCAGCTTAAATCCAGCGGATAACTATGGCTACACCTTC CASSLNPADNYGYTF
TRBJ2-1 TRBD2 TRBV19 NA TGTGCCAGTAGTATTCTAGCGGGAGGTTCGGGGGATGAGCAGTTCTTC CASSILAGGSGDEQFF
TRBJ1-2 NA TRBV27 NA TGTGCCAGTTGGTCTCGTGCGAACTATGGCTACACCTTC CASWSRANYGYTF
TRBJ2-5 TRBD1 TRBV6-5 NA TGTGCCAGCGGACAGGGGAGAGAGACCCAGTACTTC CASGQGRETQYF
TRBJ2-1 TRBD2 TRBV5-4 once TGTGCCAGCAGCGTTGAACTAGCGGGAGTGCGCAATGAGCAGTTCTTC CASSVELAGVRNEQFF
TRBJ2-7 NA TRBV30 NA TGTGCCTGGAGTGTGTCGGGGGACGAGCAGTACTTC CAWSVSGDEQYF
TRBJ1-1 NA TRBV7-9 NA TGTGCCAGCAGCTTAGAAGGATTCCTGGAAGCTTTCTTT CASSLEGFLEAFF
TRBJ1-1 TRBD1 TRBV12-3/TRBV12-4 NA TGTGCCAGCACCCTGGACAGGAGGGCTTTCTTT CASTLDRRAFF
TRBJ2-1 NA TRBV5-1 NA TGCGCCAGCAGCTTGGGGTCTGGGGCAGAATACAATGAGCAGTTCTTC CASSLGSGAEYNEQFF
TRBJ1-5 NA TRBV18 NA TGTGCCAGCTCACCAACAAGGGCGTTTAACAATCAGCCCCAGCATTTT CASSPTRAFNNQPQHF
TRBJ2-3 NA TRBV10-1 NA TGCGCCAGCAGTGAGGGGAGTAATACGCAGTATTTT CASSEGSNTQYF
TRBJ1-1 NA TRBV18 few TGTGCCAGCTCACCACCCACCGGGCCCGCTGAAGCTTTCTTT CASSPPTGPAEAFF
TRBJ2-5 TRBD1 TRBV28 NA TGTGCCAGCAGTCAAACAGGGGTAAGAGGACAAGAGACCCAGTACTTC CASSQTGVRGQETQYF
TRBJ1-1 NA TRBV7-8 NA TGTGCCAGCAGCTTAAGGCAGCCGAACACTGAAGCTTTCTTT CASSLRQPNTEAFF
TRBJ2-7 NA TRBV27 NA TGTGCCAGCAGCTTTTACGCGGTAAGGACGGACGAGCAGTACTTC CASSFYAVRTDEQYF
TRBJ1-4 TRBD1 TRBV3-1/TRBV3-2 NA TGTGCCAGCAGCCACTCCGGGACAGGGGATGAAAAACTGTTTTTT CASSHSGTGDEKLFF
TRBJ1-2 TRBD1 TRBV3-1/TRBV3-2 once TGTGCCAGCAGGGACGGGACAGCCCATGGCTACACCTTC CASRDGTAHGYTF
TRBJ1-2 TRBD1 TRBV29-1 NA TGCAGCGCCAACAGGGGGGCTGGCTACACCTTC CSANRGAGYTF
TRBJ2-1 NA TRBV5-1 once TGCGCCAGCAGCTTGAGCGGAACCTCCTACAATGAGCAGTTCTTC CASSLSGTSYNEQFF
TRBJ2-4 TRBD1 TRBV30 NA TGTGCCTGGAGTATCGGCAGGGGGTCCAAAAACATTCAGTACTTC CAWSIGRGSKNIQYF
TRBJ1-1 TRBD1 TRBV6-2/TRBV6-3 NA TGTGCCAGCAGTTACTCGGGACAGGGAGAGAGAGTTGAAGCTTTCTTT CASSYSGQGERVEAFF
TRBJ2-5 TRBD2 TRBV4-2 NA TGTGCCAGCAGCCAGGGACTAGCGGGAGCGGAGACCCAGTACTTC CASSQGLAGAETQYF
TRBJ2-1 NA TRBV28 NA TGTGCCAGCAGTTTAGGTGGGAGCTCCTACAATGAGCAGTTCTTC CASSLGGSSYNEQFF
TRBJ1-2 NA TRBV10-3 NA TGTGCCATCAGTGAGTCTATCTATTTCTACACCTTC CAISESIYFYTF
TRBJ1-4 NA TRBV2 NA TGTGCCAGCCTGAGGTGGGAGAATGAAAAACTGTTTTTT CASLRWENEKLFF